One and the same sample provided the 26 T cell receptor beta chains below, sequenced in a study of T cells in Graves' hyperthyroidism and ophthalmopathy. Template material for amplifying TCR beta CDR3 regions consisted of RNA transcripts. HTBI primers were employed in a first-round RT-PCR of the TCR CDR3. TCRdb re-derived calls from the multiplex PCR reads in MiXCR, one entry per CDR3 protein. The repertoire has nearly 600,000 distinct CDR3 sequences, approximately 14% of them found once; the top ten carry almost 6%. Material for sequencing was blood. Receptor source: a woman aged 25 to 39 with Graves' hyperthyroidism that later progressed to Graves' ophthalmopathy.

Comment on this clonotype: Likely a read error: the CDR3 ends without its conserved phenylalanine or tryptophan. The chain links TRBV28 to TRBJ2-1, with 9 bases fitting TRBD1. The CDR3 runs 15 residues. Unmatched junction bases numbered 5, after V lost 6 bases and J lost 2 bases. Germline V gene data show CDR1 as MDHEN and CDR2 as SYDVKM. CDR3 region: CASRTGTGTYNEQFL. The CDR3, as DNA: TGTGCCAGCAGAACTGGGACAGGGACCTACAATGAGCAGTTCCTC.

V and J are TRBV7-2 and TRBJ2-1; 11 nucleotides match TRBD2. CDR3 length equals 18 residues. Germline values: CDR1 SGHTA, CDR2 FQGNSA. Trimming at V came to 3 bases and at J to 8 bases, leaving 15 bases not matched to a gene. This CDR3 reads CASSFAVLAGGLRDEQFF. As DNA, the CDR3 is TGTGCCAGCAGCTTTGCTGTGCTAGCGGGAGGACTTAGAGATGAGCAGTTCTTC.

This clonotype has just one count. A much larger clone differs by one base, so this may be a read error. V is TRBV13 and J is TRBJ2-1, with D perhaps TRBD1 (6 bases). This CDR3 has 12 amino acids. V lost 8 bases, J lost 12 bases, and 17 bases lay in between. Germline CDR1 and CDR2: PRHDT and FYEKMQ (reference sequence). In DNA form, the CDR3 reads TGTGCCAGCGGCTCCGGGACAAAACGGCAGTTCTTC. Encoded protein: CASGSGTKRQFF.

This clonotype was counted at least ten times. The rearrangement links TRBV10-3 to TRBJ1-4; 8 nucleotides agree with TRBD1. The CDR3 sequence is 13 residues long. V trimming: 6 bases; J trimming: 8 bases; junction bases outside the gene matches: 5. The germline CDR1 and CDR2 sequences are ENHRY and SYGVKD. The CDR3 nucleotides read TGTGCCATCAGAGGACAGGGAAGCGAAAAACTGTTTTTT. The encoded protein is CAIRGQGSEKLFF.

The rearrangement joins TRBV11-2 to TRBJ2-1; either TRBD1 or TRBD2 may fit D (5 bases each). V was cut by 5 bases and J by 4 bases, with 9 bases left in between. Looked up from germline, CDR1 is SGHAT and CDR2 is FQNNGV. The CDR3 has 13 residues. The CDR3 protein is CASSGDGYNEQFF. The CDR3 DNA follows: TGTGCCAGCAGCGGGGACGGGTACAATGAGCAGTTCTTC.

CDR3 amino acids: CSVGGGVGYGYTF. CDR3 in DNA: TGCAGCGTTGGGGGAGGGGTGGGCTATGGCTACACCTTC. The chain employs TRBV29-1 and TRBJ1-2; D perhaps matches TRBD1 (5 bases). Trimming removed 4 bases at V and 4 bases at J, with 13 bases between. This CDR3 is 13 amino acids long. Germline assignment: CDR1 SQVTM and CDR2 ANQGSEA.

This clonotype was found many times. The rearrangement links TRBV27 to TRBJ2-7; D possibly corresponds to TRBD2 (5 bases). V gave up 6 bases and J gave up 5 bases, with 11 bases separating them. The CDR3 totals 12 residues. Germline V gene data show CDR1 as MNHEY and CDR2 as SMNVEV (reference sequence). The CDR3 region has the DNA TGTGCCAGCAGAGAGGGAGCCCACGAGCAGTACTTC. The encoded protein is CASREGAHEQYF.

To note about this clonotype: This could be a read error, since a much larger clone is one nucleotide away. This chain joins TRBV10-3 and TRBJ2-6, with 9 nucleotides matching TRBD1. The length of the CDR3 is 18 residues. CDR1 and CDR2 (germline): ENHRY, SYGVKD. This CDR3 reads CAISTGTGRVSGTNVLTF. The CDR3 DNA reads TGTGCCATCAGCACAGGGACAGGGCGCGTCTCTGGGACCAACGTCCTGACTTTC.

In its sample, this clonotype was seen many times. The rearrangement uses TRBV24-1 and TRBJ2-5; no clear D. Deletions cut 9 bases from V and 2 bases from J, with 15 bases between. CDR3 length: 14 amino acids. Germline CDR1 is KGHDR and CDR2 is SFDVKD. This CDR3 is CATGPTSPQETQYF. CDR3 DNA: TGTGCCACCGGCCCGACATCTCCTCAAGAGACCCAGTACTTC.

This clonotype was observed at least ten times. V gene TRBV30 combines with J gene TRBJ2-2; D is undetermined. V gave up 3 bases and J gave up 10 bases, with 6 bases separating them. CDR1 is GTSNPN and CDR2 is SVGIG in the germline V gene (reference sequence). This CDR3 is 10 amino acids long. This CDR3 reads CAWSATELFF. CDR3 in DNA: TGTGCCTGGAGCGCAACGGAGCTGTTTTTT.

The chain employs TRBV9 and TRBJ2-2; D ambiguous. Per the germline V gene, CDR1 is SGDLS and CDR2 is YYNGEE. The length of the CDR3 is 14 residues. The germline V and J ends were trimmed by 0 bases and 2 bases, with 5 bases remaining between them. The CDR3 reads CASSVAINTGELFF. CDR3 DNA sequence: TGTGCCAGCAGCGTAGCAATAAACACCGGGGAGCTGTTTTTT.

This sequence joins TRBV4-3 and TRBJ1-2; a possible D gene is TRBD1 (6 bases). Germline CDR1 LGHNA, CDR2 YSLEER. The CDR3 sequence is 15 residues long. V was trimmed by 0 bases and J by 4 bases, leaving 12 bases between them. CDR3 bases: TGCGCCAGCAGCCAAGATAAGGGGGGGGGCTATGGCTACACCTTC. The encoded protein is CASSQDKGGGYGYTF.

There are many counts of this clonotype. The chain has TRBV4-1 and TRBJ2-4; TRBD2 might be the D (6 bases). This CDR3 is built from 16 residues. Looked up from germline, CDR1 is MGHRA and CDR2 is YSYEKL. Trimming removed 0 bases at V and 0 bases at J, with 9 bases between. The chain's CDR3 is CASSQDRGTAKNIQYF. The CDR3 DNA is TGCGCCAGCAGCCAAGATCGCGGGACAGCCAAAAACATTCAGTACTTC.

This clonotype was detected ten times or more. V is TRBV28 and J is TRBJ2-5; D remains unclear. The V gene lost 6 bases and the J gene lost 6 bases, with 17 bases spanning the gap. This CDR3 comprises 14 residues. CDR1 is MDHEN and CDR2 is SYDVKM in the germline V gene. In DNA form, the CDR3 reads TGTGCCAGCAGCCCAAGACTGGGATCGAAGACCCAGTACTTC. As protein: CASSPRLGSKTQYF.

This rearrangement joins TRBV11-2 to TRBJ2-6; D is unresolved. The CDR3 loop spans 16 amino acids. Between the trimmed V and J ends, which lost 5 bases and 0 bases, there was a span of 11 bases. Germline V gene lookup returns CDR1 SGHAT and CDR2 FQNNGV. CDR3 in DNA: TGTGCCAGCAGCCCGATCTCCTCCTCTGGGGCCAACGTCCTGACTTTC. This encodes CASSPISSSGANVLTF.

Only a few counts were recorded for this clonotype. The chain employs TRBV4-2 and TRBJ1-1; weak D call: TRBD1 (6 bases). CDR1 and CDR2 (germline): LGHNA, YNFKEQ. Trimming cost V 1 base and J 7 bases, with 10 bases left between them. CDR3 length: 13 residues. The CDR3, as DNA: TGTGCCAGCAGCCAAGCACGCAGGGGTGAAGCTTTCTTT. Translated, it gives CASSQARRGEAFF.

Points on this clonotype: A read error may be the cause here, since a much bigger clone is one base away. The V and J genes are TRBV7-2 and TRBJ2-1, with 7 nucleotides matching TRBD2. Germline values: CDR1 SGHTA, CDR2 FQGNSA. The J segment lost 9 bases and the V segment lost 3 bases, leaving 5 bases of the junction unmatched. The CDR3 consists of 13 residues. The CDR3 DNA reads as TGTGCCAGCAGCTTTGGCGGGAGTGCTGAGCAGTTCTTC. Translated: CASSFGGSAEQFF.

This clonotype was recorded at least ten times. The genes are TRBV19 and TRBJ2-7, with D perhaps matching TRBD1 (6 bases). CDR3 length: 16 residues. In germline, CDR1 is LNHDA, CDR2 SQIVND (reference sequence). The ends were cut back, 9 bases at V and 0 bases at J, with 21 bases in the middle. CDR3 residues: CASTERGTGTSYEQYF. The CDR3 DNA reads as TGTGCCAGCACAGAACGAGGAACAGGGACCTCCTACGAGCAGTACTTC.

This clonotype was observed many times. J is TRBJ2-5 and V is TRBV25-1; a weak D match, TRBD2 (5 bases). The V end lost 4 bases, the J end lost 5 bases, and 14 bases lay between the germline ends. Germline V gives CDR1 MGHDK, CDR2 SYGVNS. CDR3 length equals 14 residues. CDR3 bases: TGTGCCAGCAGTGTTCCGGGGATCGTGGAGACCCAGTACTTC. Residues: CASSVPGIVETQYF.

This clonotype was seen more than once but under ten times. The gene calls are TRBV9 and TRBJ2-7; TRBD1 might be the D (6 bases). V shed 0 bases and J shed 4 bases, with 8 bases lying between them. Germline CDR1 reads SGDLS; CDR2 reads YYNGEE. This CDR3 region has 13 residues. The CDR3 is CASSVGTEYEQYF. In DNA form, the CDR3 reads TGTGCCAGCAGCGTAGGGACAGAGTACGAGCAGTACTTC.

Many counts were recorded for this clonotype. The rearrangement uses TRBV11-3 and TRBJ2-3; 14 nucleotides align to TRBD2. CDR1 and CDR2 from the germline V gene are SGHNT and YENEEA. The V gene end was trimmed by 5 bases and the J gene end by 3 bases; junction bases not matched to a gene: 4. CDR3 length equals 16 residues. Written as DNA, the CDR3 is TGTGCCAGCAGCGCGGGACTAGCGGGAGTGACAGATACGCAGTATTTT. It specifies CASSAGLAGVTDTQYF.

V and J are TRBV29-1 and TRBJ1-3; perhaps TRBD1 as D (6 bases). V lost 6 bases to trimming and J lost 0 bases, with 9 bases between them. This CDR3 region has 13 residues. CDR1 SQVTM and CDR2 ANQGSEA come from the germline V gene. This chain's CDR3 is CSVLQGSGNTIYF. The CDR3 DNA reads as TGCAGCGTCCTACAGGGCTCTGGAAACACCATATATTTT.

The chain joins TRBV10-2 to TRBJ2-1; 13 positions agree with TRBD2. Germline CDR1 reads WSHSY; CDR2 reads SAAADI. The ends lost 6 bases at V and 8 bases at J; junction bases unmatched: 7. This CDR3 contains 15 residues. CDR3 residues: CASRRLAGGEDEQFF. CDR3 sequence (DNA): TGCGCCAGCAGACGACTAGCGGGAGGAGAGGATGAGCAGTTCTTC.

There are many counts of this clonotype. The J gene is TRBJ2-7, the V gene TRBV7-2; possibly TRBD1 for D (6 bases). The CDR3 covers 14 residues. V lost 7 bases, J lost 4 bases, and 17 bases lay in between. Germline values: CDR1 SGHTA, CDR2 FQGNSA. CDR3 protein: CASNPDRRWYEQYF. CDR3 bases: TGTGCCAGCAACCCCGACAGGCGGTGGTACGAGCAGTACTTC.

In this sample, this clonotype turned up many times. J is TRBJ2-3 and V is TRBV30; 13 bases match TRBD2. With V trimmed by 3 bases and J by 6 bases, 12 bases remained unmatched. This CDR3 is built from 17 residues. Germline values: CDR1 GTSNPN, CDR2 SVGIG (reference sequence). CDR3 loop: CAWRQGGLAGIGDTQYF. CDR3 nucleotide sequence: TGTGCCTGGAGACAGGGGGGACTAGCGGGAATAGGGGATACGCAGTATTTT.

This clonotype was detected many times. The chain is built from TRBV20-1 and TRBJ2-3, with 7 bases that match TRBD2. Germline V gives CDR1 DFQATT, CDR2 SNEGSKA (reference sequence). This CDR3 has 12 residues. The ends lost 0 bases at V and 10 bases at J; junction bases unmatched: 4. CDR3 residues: CSARDSGWAQYF. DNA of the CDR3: TGCAGTGCTAGAGATAGCGGGTGGGCGCAGTATTTT.